This T cell receptor (beta chain) stems from a study of early T cells in non-severe SARS-CoV-2 infection. Study overall: The chains were unpaired, and the sequenced material was bulk RNA from unsorted whole blood.

Individual cDNA molecules were tagged with unique molecular identifiers, the study reported. TCRdb processed the 5' RACE reads anew with MiXCR; each CDR3 protein has one entry. Here the sample spans 70,000 to 90,000 distinct CDR3 sequences, about 10% being singletons. This CDR3 is 16 amino acids long. V gave up 1 base and J gave up 5 bases, with 15 bases separating them. CDR1 is MGHRA and CDR2 is YSYEKL in the germline V gene. This TCR was recovered from an adult who was a healthcare worker with PCR-confirmed SARS-CoV-2 infection or an uninfected control (not recorded which). This material consisted of whole blood, taken at baseline. This sequence joins TRBV4-1 and TRBJ2-4; D perhaps matches TRBD2 (6 bases). The CDR3 nucleotides are TGCGCCAGCAGCCAAGCGGCGGGATTGGGGGAAAACATTCAGTACTTC. Translation: CASSQAAGLGENIQYF.